This entry concerns a single TCR beta chain. A junction end diverges from the germline sequence, so it may reflect a read error. These data are taken from a study of T cells in Graves' hyperthyroidism and ophthalmopathy. What was amplified from RNA transcripts were TCR beta CDR3 regions. The HTBI primer set drove a first-round RT-PCR of the TCR CDR3. Using its own MiXCR run on the multiplex PCR reads, TCRdb lists one record per CDR3 protein. The sample shows almost 600,000 distinct CDR3 sequences, about half of them seen only once. If no ophthalmopathy progression occurred within 18 months, Graves' hyperthyroidism was stable. Patients aged 18 to 65 had newly diagnosed hyperthyroidism lasting under 2 months. The CDR3 has 14 amino acids. Germline V gene sequence: CDR1 SGHNT, CDR2 YYREEE (reference sequence).

Sequencing was performed on peripheral blood or thyroid tissue (not recorded which). The clonotype was recovered from a woman under 30 with Graves' hyperthyroidism. This chain connects TRBV5-4 to TRBJ2-6, with D unclear. The CDR3 is CASSQDHEANVLTF. The CDR3 DNA reads as TGCGCCAGCAGCCAAGACCACGAGGCCAACGTCCTGACTTTC.